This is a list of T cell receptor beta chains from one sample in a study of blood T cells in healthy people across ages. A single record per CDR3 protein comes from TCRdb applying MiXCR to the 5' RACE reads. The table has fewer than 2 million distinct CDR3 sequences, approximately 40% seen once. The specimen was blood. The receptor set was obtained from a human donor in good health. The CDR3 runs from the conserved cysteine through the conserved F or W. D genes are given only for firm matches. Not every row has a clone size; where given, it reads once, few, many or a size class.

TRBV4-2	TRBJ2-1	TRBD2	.	TGTGCCAGCAGCCCCAGACTAGCGGGGATTGGAAATGAGCAGTTCTTC	CASSPRLAGIGNEQFF
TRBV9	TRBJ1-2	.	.	TGTGCCAGCAGCGTAGAGTACGGGTTATTGTGGGGCTACACCTTC	CASSVEYGLLWGYTF
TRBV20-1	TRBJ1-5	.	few	TGCAGTGCTAGAGCTGGCCATAGCAATCAGCCCCAGCATTTT	CSARAGHSNQPQHF
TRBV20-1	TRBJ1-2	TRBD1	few	TGCAGTGCTACCGAACAGGGGGCGGGTGGCTACACCTTC	CSATEQGAGGYTF
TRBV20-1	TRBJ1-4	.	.	TGCAGTGCTAGAGCGGCCGCGGGAGGGGAAAAACTGTTTTTT	CSARAAAGGEKLFF
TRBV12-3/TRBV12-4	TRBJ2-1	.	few	TGTGCCAGCAGTCCGGGGGACGGAAGCTCCTACAATGAGCAGTTCTTC	CASSPGDGSSYNEQFF
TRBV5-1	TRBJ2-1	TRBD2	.	TGCGCCAGCAGCTTGGCGGGGACTAGCGGACGAAATGAGCAGTTCTTC	CASSLAGTSGRNEQFF
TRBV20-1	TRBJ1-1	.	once	TGCAGTGCTAGGAAAAGGGTTGGAGACACTGAAGCTTTCTTT	CSARKRVGDTEAFF
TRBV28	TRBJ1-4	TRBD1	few	TGTGCCAGCAGCCTCCTACAGACAGGGGCGGTTGAAAAACTGTTTTTT	CASSLLQTGAVEKLFF
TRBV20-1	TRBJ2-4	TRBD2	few	TGCAGTGCCCTTTCTCTAGCGGGGGCCGGAGCCAAAAACATTCAGTACTTC	CSALSLAGAGAKNIQYF
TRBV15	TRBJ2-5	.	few	TGTGCCACCAGCAGATCCCCAAGGGGGGGTCAAGAGACCCAGTACTTC	CATSRSPRGGQETQYF
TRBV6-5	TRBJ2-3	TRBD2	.	TGTGCCAGCAAAGTAGCGGGGGCCTCAGATACGCAGTATTTT	CASKVAGASDTQYF
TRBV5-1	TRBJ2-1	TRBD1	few	TGCGCCAGCAGCTTGGTACAGGGGCGCTACAATGAGCAGTTCTTC	CASSLVQGRYNEQFF
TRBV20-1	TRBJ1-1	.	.	TGCAGTGCTAGAGAAGAGATAGGGTGGGGGTCCCGGGACGAAGCTTTCTTT	CSAREEIGWGSRDEAFF
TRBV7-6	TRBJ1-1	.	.	TGTGCCAGCAGCCCGATTCGGGACTCTGAAGCTTTCTTT	CASSPIRDSEAFF
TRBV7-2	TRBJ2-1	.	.	TGTGCCAGCAGCTTAAACAGGGCCTTTGAGCAGTTCTTC	CASSLNRAFEQFF
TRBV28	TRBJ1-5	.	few	TGTGCCAGCGGATCCACTGACAGCCTGGATCAGCCCCAGCATTTT	CASGSTDSLDQPQHF
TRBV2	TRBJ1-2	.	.	TGTGCCAGCAGTGAACGGGGGCGCGGTGGCTACACCTTC	CASSERGRGGYTF
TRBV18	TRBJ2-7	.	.	TGTGCCAGCTCACCGGTCGTGGGGGAAAGTCAGTACTTC	CASSPVVGESQYF
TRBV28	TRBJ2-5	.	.	TGTGCCAGCAGTCCCCGGCTTCCGGGGGTGACCCAGTACTTC	CASSPRLPGVTQYF
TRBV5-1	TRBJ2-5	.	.	TGCGTCAGTAGCCAACAGGCGCGTCAAGAGACCCAGTACTTC	CVSSQQARQETQYF
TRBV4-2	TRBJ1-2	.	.	TGTGCCAGCAGCCTATCGGACAGCTCTAACTATGGCTACACCTTC	CASSLSDSSNYGYTF
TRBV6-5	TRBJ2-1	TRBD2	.	TGTGCCAGCAGTTACAAGCGGGGGGGCCTAAATGAGCAGTTCTTC	CASSYKRGGLNEQFF
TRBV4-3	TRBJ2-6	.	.	TGCGCCAGTAGTCAAGATCCAGGGTTGGGGGCCAGCGTCCTGACTTTC	CASSQDPGLGASVLTF
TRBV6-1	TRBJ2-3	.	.	TGTGCCAGCAACCCATTGGGCTTAAGCACAGATACGCAGTATTTT	CASNPLGLSTDTQYF
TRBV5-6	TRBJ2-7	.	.	TGTGCCAGCGAGGAGGGGGGATACGAGCAGTACTTC	CASEEGGYEQYF
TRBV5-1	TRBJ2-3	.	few	TGCGCCAGCAGCTTGGCGGGGGGCATGGATACGCAGTATTTT	CASSLAGGMDTQYF
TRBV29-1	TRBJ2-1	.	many	TGCAGCGTTGAAGAATACCCCGGGGTTGGGAATGAGCAGTTCTTC	CSVEEYPGVGNEQFF
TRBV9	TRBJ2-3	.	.	TGTGCCAGCAGCGTAGACCCAATCCCCAGCACAGATACGCAGTATTTT	CASSVDPIPSTDTQYF
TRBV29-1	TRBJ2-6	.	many	TGCAGCGTTGGTACAGGGCTAGGGGCCGGGGCCAACGTCCTGACTTTC	CSVGTGLGAGANVLTF
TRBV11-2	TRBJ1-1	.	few	TGTGCCAGCAGCTTAGATGAACCTCGGGTCTCCATCAACACTGAAGCTTTCTTT	CASSLDEPRVSINTEAFF
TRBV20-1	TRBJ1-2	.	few	TGCAGTGCTAGACGGTCGGCTTACGCGGATGGCTACACCTTC	CSARRSAYADGYTF
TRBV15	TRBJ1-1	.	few	TGTGCCACCAGCAGAGAAAGTTGGACTGAAGCTTTCTTT	CATSRESWTEAFF
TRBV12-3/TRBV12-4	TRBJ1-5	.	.	TGTGCCAGTGGAAAGGCAACGGGACCAGGTCAGCCCCAGCATTTT	CASGKATGPGQPQHF
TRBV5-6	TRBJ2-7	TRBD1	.	TGTGCCAGCAGCCACCTGGGACAGGTAAAAACCTACGAGCAGTACTTC	CASSHLGQVKTYEQYF
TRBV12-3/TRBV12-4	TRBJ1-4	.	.	TGTGCCAGCAGCAATTCCCGGGTGGAAAAACTGTTTTTT	CASSNSRVEKLFF
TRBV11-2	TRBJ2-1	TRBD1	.	TGTGCCACAGGAACTTACAGGGGAGAGACCCAGTTCTTC	CATGTYRGETQFF
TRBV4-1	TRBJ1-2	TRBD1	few	TGCGCCAGCAGCCAAGATACTAGGTTTGGGCCAGGGGGTGGCTACACCTTC	CASSQDTRFGPGGGYTF
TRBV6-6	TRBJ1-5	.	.	TGTGCCAGCAGTTACATGGTAGATCAGCCCCAGCATTTT	CASSYMVDQPQHF
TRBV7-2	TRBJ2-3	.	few	TGTGCCAGCAGCCTTGATCGTAGCCCGGATACGCAGTATTTT	CASSLDRSPDTQYF
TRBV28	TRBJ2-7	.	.	TGTGCCAGCAGTACCGGGACCGAGAATTGGGAGCAGTACTTC	CASSTGTENWEQYF
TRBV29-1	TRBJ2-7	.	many	TGCAGCGCCCAGGGCGGGGAGGCCTACGAGCAGTACTTC	CSAQGGEAYEQYF